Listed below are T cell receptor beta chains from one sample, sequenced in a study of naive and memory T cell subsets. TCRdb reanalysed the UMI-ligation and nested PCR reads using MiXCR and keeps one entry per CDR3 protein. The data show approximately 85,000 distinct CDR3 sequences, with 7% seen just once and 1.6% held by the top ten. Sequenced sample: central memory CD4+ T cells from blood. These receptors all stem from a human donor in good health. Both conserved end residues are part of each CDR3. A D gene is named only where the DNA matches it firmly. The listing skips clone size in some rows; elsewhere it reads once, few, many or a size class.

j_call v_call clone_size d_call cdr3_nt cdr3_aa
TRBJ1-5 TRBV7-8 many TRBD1 TGTGCCAGCAGCCCGACAGGGGGCCCTTCGAGCAATCAGCCCCAGCATTTT CASSPTGGPSSNQPQHF
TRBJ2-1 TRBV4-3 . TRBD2 TGCGCCAGCAGCCGCTCTAGCGGGAGTAGCAATGAGCAGTTCTTC CASSRSSGSSNEQFF
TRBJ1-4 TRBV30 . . TGTGCCTGGAGTCAAAATGGCATCGTCCTGTTTTTT CAWSQNGIVLFF
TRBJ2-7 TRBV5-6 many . TGTGCCAGCAGCATCTACGGGATCTCCTACGAGCAGTACTTC CASSIYGISYEQYF
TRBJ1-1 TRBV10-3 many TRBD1 TGTGCCATTGCCGGGACAGATAACACTGAAGCCTTCTTT CAIAGTDNTEAFF
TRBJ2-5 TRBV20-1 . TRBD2 TGCAGTGCTCCCTCTAGCGGCCAAGAGACCCAGTACTTC CSAPSSGQETQYF
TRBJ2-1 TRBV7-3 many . TGTGCCAGCAGCTTAGGTTACTACAATGAGCAGTTCTTC CASSLGYYNEQFF
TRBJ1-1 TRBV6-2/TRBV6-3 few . TGTGCCAGCAGTCTTCTGGGACACCTGAACACTGAAGCTTTCTTT CASSLLGHLNTEAFF
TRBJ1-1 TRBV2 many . TGTGCCAGCAGGAGGCACACAGGGACTGAAGCTTTCTTT CASRRHTGTEAFF
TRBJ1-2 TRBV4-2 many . TGTGCCAGCAGCCAAGATATTGGATCTAACTATGGCTACACCTTC CASSQDIGSNYGYTF
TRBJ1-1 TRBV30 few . TGTGCCTGGAGTGTAGTGGCGGGGAGCACTGAAGCTTTCTTT CAWSVVAGSTEAFF
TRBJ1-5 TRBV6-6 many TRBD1 TGTGCCAGCAGTTACTCTACTCGGACAGGGGGCTTATATAGCAATCAGCCCCAGCATTTT CASSYSTRTGGLYSNQPQHF
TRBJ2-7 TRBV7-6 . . TGTGCCAGCAGCTTAGGGGACAACTCCTACGAGCAGTACTTC CASSLGDNSYEQYF
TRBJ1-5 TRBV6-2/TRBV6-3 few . TGTGCCAGCCTAAAGAAGTCAGGGGATAGGCAGCCCCAGCATTTT CASLKKSGDRQPQHF
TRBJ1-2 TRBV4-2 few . TGTGCCAGCAGCCTCAACCACGAGGGGGATGGCTACACCTTC CASSLNHEGDGYTF
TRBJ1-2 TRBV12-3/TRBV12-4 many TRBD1 TGTGCCAGCAGTTTTTCCCCGGGACAGAACTATGGCTACACCTTC CASSFSPGQNYGYTF
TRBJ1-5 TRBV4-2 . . TGTGCCAGCAGCCAAGAAGACAGGCGGGGCAATCAGCCCCAGCATTTT CASSQEDRRGNQPQHF